This TCR beta chain was profiled in a study of blood T cell repertoires in COVID-19. Study-wide context: Material from acute and convalescent COVID-19 was sourced from the United States, Italy and Spain. The analysed material was cDNA or gDNA that came from T cells, B-cell-depleted T cells, or PBMCs.

CDR3 length equals 13 residues. J lost 3 bases, V lost 4 bases, and 3 bases had no gene match. Germline CDR1 reads SGHKS; CDR2 reads YYEKEE (reference sequence). Per the study methods: Amplified reference gene primers provided the basis for estimating nucleated cell counts. Profiled with immunoSEQ multiplex PCR; TCRdb holds only in-frame clones, not every one. The DNA gave D and trimming, while V, J and clone size come from that table. The data contain 100,000 to 150,000 clones, 70% to 85% of them singletons. This receptor was identified in a woman aged 55 to 70 with acute or convalescent COVID-19. The genes are TRBV5-5 and TRBJ1-2, with TRBD1 matching over 7 bases. The sample was peripheral blood. DNA for the CDR3: TGTGCCAGCAGCGTGCAGGGGGACTATGGCTACACCTTC. Translation: CASSVQGDYGYTF.